The 4 T cell receptor beta chains presented below share a single source sample, sequenced in a study of cytomegalovirus exposure and HLA in healthy donors. 60 Vbeta and 13 Jbeta primers were used in PCR. Assay: immunoSEQ multiplex PCR; the TCRdb copy retains only in-frame clones and omits some. The sample has about 98,000 clones, roughly two thirds seen once. Sample: PBMCs. The receptors were gathered from a man aged 50 to 60 in good health and CMV-seronegative.

The CDR3 sequence: CASRRSLGTKFEKLFF. The CDR3 DNA reads TGTGCCAGCAGACGGTCCCTCGGGACAAAATTTGAAAAACTGTTTTTT. The V and J genes are TRBV28 and TRBJ1-4, with D perhaps matching TRBD1 (6 bases). V lost 6 bases, J lost 7 bases, and 21 bases lay in between. Germline values: CDR1 MDHEN, CDR2 SYDVKM. The CDR3 contains 16 residues.

This clone appeared once. The chain uses TRBV18 and TRBJ2-3, with D tentatively TRBD2 (6 bases). Germline loops: CDR1 KGHSH, CDR2 LQKENI. The ends were cut back, 1 base at V and 2 bases at J, with 13 bases in the middle. The CDR3 is 16 amino acids. This chain's CDR3 is CASSPLRDSLTDTQYF. For the CDR3, the DNA is TGTGCCAGCTCACCACTTAGGGACTCCCTCACAGATACGCAGTATTTT.

This chain connects TRBV28 to TRBJ2-7; 7 bases fit TRBD1. Germline CDR1 and CDR2: MDHEN and SYDVKM. The V gene end was trimmed by 5 bases and the J gene end by 0 bases; junction bases not matched to a gene: 10. The CDR3 length is 16 residues. The CDR3 DNA reads TGTGCCAGCAGTCCGGCTGGGGGACAGAGCTCCTACGAGCAGTACTTC. Translating it yields CASSPAGGQSSYEQYF.

This clone showed up just a few times. The chain carries TRBV4-1 and TRBJ1-6; D not certain. The CDR3 totals 14 residues. The V end was cut by 1 base, the J end by 10 bases, with 11 bases between. Germline-derived CDR1 and CDR2 are MGHRA and YSYEKL. The CDR3 nucleotides read TGCGCCAGCAGCCAAGGGGGAGCCGAATCACCCCTCCACTTT. Its translation: CASSQGGAESPLHF.